The sequence of this T cell receptor (beta chain) was determined in a study of identical twins (TCRdb year 2016). Context from the whole study: To test whether fetal clonotypes persist, the study used deep sequencing on TCR alpha and beta repertoires from monozygotic twins, unrelated adults of various ages, and cord blood. To rule out contamination, replicate twin experiments were performed at different times with different library preparation protocols. Broader findings and caveats from the paper: Abundant cord blood beta clonotypes carried fewer insertions; young adult naive repertoires showed a weaker similar trend, while memory repertoires showed none. The excess sharing between twins in beta out-of-frame sequences was weaker because fewer shared sequences reduced the signal-to-noise ratio. Compared with coincidental sharing between unrelated individuals, out-of-frame TCR alpha sequences shared between twins had an excess of sequences with low generation probability. Invariant T cells such as MAIT and iNKT could partly confound zero-insertion analyses, although diverse VJ usage argued against such confounding for most clonotypes. Because the same donors could not be followed over many years, the conclusions relied on cross-sectional statistical analysis. In monozygotic twins, out-of-frame TCR alpha sharing was systematically underestimated by recombination models, although the models agreed with sharing between unrelated individuals.

All donors were healthy Caucasians. Three pairs of female monozygotic twins, all aged roughly 18 to 29 years, made up the twin cohort. Peripheral blood mononuclear cells were the source from which RNA for the TCR libraries was isolated. The method was 5' RACE. Sequencing took place on an Illumina HiSeq 2000. A universal primer binding site was added through template switching, and the final cDNA carried a unique molecular identifier so that TCR cDNA molecules could be counted accurately. First-strand cDNA for TCR alpha and beta chains was synthesized from specific primers in the conserved constant-segment region. To control for contamination, every cDNA library was double barcoded, receiving both a SMART-Mk sample barcode and Illumina barcodes. TruSeq adapter sequences and Illumina sample barcodes were added in two successive PCR steps. TCR alpha and beta cDNA libraries were sequenced on the Illumina HiSeq platform with custom primers. The original methods were these. Unique molecular identifiers were extracted from raw reads with MiGEC, and CDR3 positions were determined with MiXCR. For each individual, recombination models were inferred using an EM algorithm with the repgenHMM and IGoR tools. The tcR package in R was used for shared clonotype analysis, with sharing normalized by the product of cloneset sizes. To study raw recombination without the effects of thymic and clonal selection, out-of-frame nonproductive sequences were analyzed. TCRdb itself trimmed the public reads at Q25 with fastp, ran MiXCR and retained productive beta chains. Entries are consolidated by CDR3 protein sequence, retaining the most common genes and DNA. TCRdb's processing, not the authors' own work, is the source of the V and J calls. Counted in this sample were hundreds of thousands of distinct CDR3 sequences; 9% to 15% of them appeared once. 1.5% to 2% of the sample lies in the top ten.

In this sample, this clonotype turned up a few times. No cognate antigen has been identified for it. Within one base of it there is no much larger clone, and no base qualities were kept. Separately, the same data were catalogued under a study of yellow fever vaccine responses in identical twins. The second publication reports: According to the authors, in identical twins the way T cells responded to vaccination appeared partly convergent and partly personalized. In the study, vaccine-responding T cell clones were precisely tracked in identical twins.

The sample taken for sequencing was PBMCs. The TCR comes from a woman between 18 and 29 years old in good health.

Read as DNA, the sequence is TGCAGCGTAGCGGGACAGAGTGATGAGGACAATGAGCAGTTCTTC. Translated, it reads CSVAGQSDEDNEQFF. Recombination linked TRBV29-1 to TRBJ2-1; the D gene is perhaps TRBD1 or TRBD2, as each covers 7 bases. The CDR3 has 15 amino acids, counting the end cysteine and phenylalanine. The DNA shown is the 45-base CDR3, in frame from base 1. V is shortened by 6 bases, J by 5 bases, and the region joining them spans 20 bases. The germline V gene provides CDR1 SQVTM and CDR2 ANQGSEA.